This TCR beta chain is drawn from a study of blood T cell repertoires in COVID-19. Using immunoSEQ multiplex PCR, the repertoire was profiled, and TCRdb retains in-frame clones only, with some absent. The sample shows some 100,000 clones, about 88% of them seen only once. Material for sequencing was peripheral blood. The source is a woman of 80 years or more with active COVID-19.

This CDR3 reads CASGGPPSGDTQYF. The CDR3 coding sequence is TGTGCCAGCGGCGGGCCTCCCAGCGGGGATACGCAGTATTTT. The chain couples TRBV9 to TRBJ2-3; D perhaps matches TRBD2 (6 bases). This CDR3 region has 14 residues. The germline V and J ends were trimmed by 7 bases and 6 bases, with 18 bases remaining between them. The germline CDR1 and CDR2 sequences are SGDLS and YYNGEE.